This T cell receptor beta chain comes out of a study of blood T cell repertoires in COVID-19. Study context: Nucleic acid was either cDNA or gDNA, and it came from T cells, B-cell-depleted T cells, or PBMCs.

Across under 25 US areas, participants ranged in age from about 18 to 100 years. Recovered participants had two consecutive negative NP/OP PCR tests, healthcare professional clearance, or symptom resolution. Original data processing: It was from reference gene primer amplification that nucleated cell counts were estimated. Assay used: immunoSEQ multiplex PCR; TCRdb lists only in-frame clones, some missing. The V and J calls and clone size come from that table; D and trimming were worked out from the DNA. Of about 220,000 clones in the sample, about 79% were seen once. The germline gives CDR1 MGHRA, CDR2 YSYEKL. CDR3 length: 16 residues. Trimming removed 0 bases at V and 4 bases at J, with 14 bases between.

The sequence was obtained from a woman between 55 and 75 years old who had recovered from COVID-19. The V gene is TRBV4-1, the J gene TRBJ2-3, with a tentative D call TRBD2 (6 bases). Sequenced input: PBMCs or T cells enriched from blood (not recorded which). CDR3 DNA: TGCGCCAGCAGCCAAGAAGGAGGGCGCGCCGCAGATACGCAGTATTTT. Protein sequence: CASSQEGGRAADTQYF.